The 10 T cell receptor beta chains reported below all come from one sample, sequenced in a study of Ad26.COV2.S vaccination and SARS-CoV-2 variants. TCRdb's copy holds only in-frame clones and misses some; the assay was immunoSEQ multiplex PCR. The sample has around 300,000 clones; 75% to 90% are singletons. Documented treatment: 15 to 20 received Ad26.COV2.S at low or high dose, single or two shots; about 5 received placebo; per-sample allocation not given. Sampling was performed 63 days after the first vaccine or placebo injection. The specimen was peripheral blood, collected in a trial of Ad26.COV2.S vaccine versus placebo. These receptors all come from a person between 18 and 59 years old who received the Ad26.COV2.S COVID-19 vaccine or a placebo.

This chain uses TRBV5-1 with TRBJ1-4, with D unresolved. The CDR3 loop spans 13 amino acids. Germline V gene sequence: CDR1 SGHRS, CDR2 YFSETQ. V was clipped by 0 bases and J by 3 bases, with 3 bases between them. CDR3 in DNA: TGCGCCAGCAGCTTGGGTCCTAATGAAAAACTGTTTTTT. It codes for CASSLGPNEKLFF. The full variable domain, completed using reference TRBV5-1 and TRBJ1-4, is KAGVTQTPRYLIKTRGQQVTLSCSPISGHRSVSWYQQTPGQGLQFLFEYFSETQRNKGNFPGRFSGRQFSNSRSEMNVSTLELGDSALYLCASSLGPNEKLFFGSGTQLSVL.

The rearrangement joins TRBV19 to TRBJ1-5, with TRBD1 identical over 8 bases. The CDR3 consists of 16 residues. Germline lookup yields CDR1 LNHDA and CDR2 SQIVND (reference sequence). With V trimmed by 5 bases and J by 2 bases, 8 bases remained unmatched. CDR3 bases: TGTGCCAGTAGTCAGTCAGGGGGCGCCGGCAATCAGCCCCAGCATTTT. The encoded protein is CASSQSGGAGNQPQHF.

The J gene is TRBJ2-1, the V gene TRBV9, with 7 bases lining up with TRBD2. The germline V gene encodes CDR1 SGDLS and CDR2 YYNGEE. There are 16 residues in the CDR3. The V segment lost 0 bases and the J segment 1 base; nucleotides outside the gene matches: 4. Written as DNA, the CDR3 is TGTGCCAGCAGCGTAGCAGCGGGGACTTCCTACAATGAGCAGTTCTTC. Translation: CASSVAAGTSYNEQFF.

V usage is TRBV7-3 and J usage is TRBJ2-1; TRBD1 or TRBD2 may be the D gene (6 bases each). Germline V gene sequence: CDR1 SGHTA, CDR2 FQGTGA. The CDR3 contains 15 residues. V was trimmed by 2 bases and J by 3 bases, leaving 11 bases between them. The CDR3 loop is CASSLGGTIYNEQFF. The DNA of the CDR3 is TGTGCCAGCAGCTTAGGCGGGACAATCTACAATGAGCAGTTCTTC.

The chain is built from TRBV30 and TRBJ2-1; TRBD2 agrees at 12 bases. The CDR3 length is 18 residues. In germline, CDR1 is GTSNPN, CDR2 SVGIG (reference sequence). The trim removed 4 bases at V and 1 base at J, leaving 11 bases unmatched. This CDR3 reads CAWNPQRTSGRSYNEQFF. CDR3 DNA: TGTGCCTGGAACCCCCAGCGAACTAGCGGGAGGTCCTACAATGAGCAGTTCTTC.

The chain links TRBV13 to TRBJ1-1; no firm D call. The germline V and J ends were trimmed by 6 bases and 3 bases, with 14 bases remaining between them. The CDR3 has 14 residues. Per the germline V gene, CDR1 is PRHDT and CDR2 is FYEKMQ (reference sequence). DNA for the CDR3: TGTGCCAGCAGTCCGGGGAGGTGGGACACTGAAGCTTTCTTT. Amino acids: CASSPGRWDTEAFF.

This clone occurred once. J is TRBJ2-1 and V is TRBV28; TRBD2 matches at 7 bases. This CDR3 comprises 13 residues. Germline V gene lookup returns CDR1 MDHEN and CDR2 SYDVKM. V dropped 5 bases and J dropped 6; count of bases not matched to a gene: 4. The CDR3 DNA follows: TGTGCCAGCAGTGGGAGGGTGGGCAATGAGCAGTTCTTC. Its protein is CASSGRVGNEQFF.

The chain combines TRBV7-9 with TRBJ2-2; 8 positions agree with TRBD2. CDR3 size: 19 residues. With V trimmed by 1 base and J by 6 bases, 16 bases remained unmatched. Germline V gene data show CDR1 as SEHNR and CDR2 as FQNEAQ (reference sequence). The CDR3 DNA sequence: TGTGCCAGCAGCTTAGAAAGCGGGAGTTTCACATATCGCCCCGGGGAGCTGTTTTTT. This sequence encodes CASSLESGSFTYRPGELFF. The full variable domain, with the rest looked up from reference TRBV7-9 and TRBJ2-2, is DTGVSQNPRHKITKRGQNVTFRCDPISEHNRLYWYRQTLGQGPEFLTYFQNEAQLEKSRLLSDRFSAERPKGSFSTLEIQRTEQGDSAMYLCASSLESGSFTYRPGELFFGEGSRLTVL.

The chain is built from TRBV7-9 and TRBJ2-7; perhaps TRBD2 as D (6 bases). This CDR3 contains 15 residues. The germline V and J ends were trimmed by 3 bases and 0 bases, with 12 bases remaining between them. Germline CDR1 reads SEHNR; CDR2 reads FQNEAQ (reference sequence). As DNA, the CDR3 is TGTGCCAGCAGCTTCTGGAGCGGGTTCTCCTACGAGCAGTACTTC. Translated: CASSFWSGFSYEQYF.

The chain is built from TRBV12-5 and TRBJ2-1, with D uncertain. The CDR3 runs to 17 residues. Germline CDR1 reads LGHNT; CDR2 reads FRNRAP. V was cut by 3 bases and J by 13 bases, with 28 bases left in between. The CDR3 loop is CASGLISAANLPWYQFF. DNA for the CDR3: TGTGCTAGTGGTTTAATCTCGGCAGCAAACCTCCCCTGGTATCAGTTCTTC.